Listed below are T cell receptor beta chains from one sample, sequenced in a study of T cells of healthy individuals. MiXCR, applied by TCRdb to the 5' RACE reads, yields one record per CDR3 protein. In the table there are nearly 100,000 distinct CDR3 sequences, 17% of which are singletons. These receptors all come from a human donor in good health. Each CDR3 is given with its conserved first and last residue. Fields, in order: J gene, clone size, D gene, V gene, CDR3 DNA, CDR3 protein. A D gene is named only where the DNA matches it firmly. The size of a clone is reported for some rows only, either as once, few or many, or as a class for expanded clones.

J gene: TRBJ1-6
clone size: few
D gene: .
V gene: TRBV20-1
CDR3 DNA: TGCAGTGCTAGAGATATAAGGGGACCCAGCTCCTATAATTCACCCCTCCACTTT
CDR3 protein: CSARDIRGPSSYNSPLHF

J gene: TRBJ2-1
clone size: .
D gene: TRBD2
V gene: TRBV7-2
CDR3 DNA: TGTGCCAGCAGCTTAGGGCTCCAGCGGGGGGTTTACAATGAGCAGTTCTTC
CDR3 protein: CASSLGLQRGVYNEQFF

J gene: TRBJ1-5
clone size: .
D gene: TRBD1
V gene: TRBV28
CDR3 DNA: TGTGCCAGCAGTTGGACCCAACAGGGGCGTGGGTTTGGTCAGCCCCAGCATTTT
CDR3 protein: CASSWTQQGRGFGQPQHF

J gene: TRBJ1-5
clone size: many
D gene: .
V gene: TRBV6-5
CDR3 DNA: TGTGCCAGCAGTTACCGGAGGGTCGATAGCAATCAGCCCCAGCATTTT
CDR3 protein: CASSYRRVDSNQPQHF

J gene: TRBJ2-2
clone size: few
D gene: .
V gene: TRBV11-3
CDR3 DNA: TGTGCCAGCAGTCAGGGCGGGTCCGGGGAGCTGTTTTTT
CDR3 protein: CASSQGGSGELFF

J gene: TRBJ2-1
clone size: .
D gene: .
V gene: TRBV5-1
CDR3 DNA: TGCGCCAGCAGCTTGGAATTAGGGGGCAATGAGCAGTTCTTC
CDR3 protein: CASSLELGGNEQFF

J gene: TRBJ2-3
clone size: .
D gene: .
V gene: TRBV7-9
CDR3 DNA: TGTGCCAGCAGCTTATCAGAAGGCATTCGGCCTAGCACAGATACGCAGTATTTT
CDR3 protein: CASSLSEGIRPSTDTQYF

J gene: TRBJ2-3
clone size: .
D gene: .
V gene: TRBV20-1
CDR3 DNA: TGCAGTGCCAACCAGGACAGAAGCACAGATACGCAGTATTTT
CDR3 protein: CSANQDRSTDTQYF

J gene: TRBJ2-3
clone size: .
D gene: .
V gene: TRBV7-3
CDR3 DNA: TGTGCCAGCAGCTCTACTAGTTCAGATACGCAGTATTTT
CDR3 protein: CASSSTSSDTQYF

J gene: TRBJ2-2
clone size: .
D gene: TRBD1
V gene: TRBV7-2
CDR3 DNA: TGTGCCAGCAGCCGGGACAGATACACCGGGGAGCTGTTTTTT
CDR3 protein: CASSRDRYTGELFF

J gene: TRBJ1-2
clone size: .
D gene: .
V gene: TRBV18
CDR3 DNA: TGTGCCAGCTCACCAATCACCATTGGACCGCTCAACTATGGCTACACCTTC
CDR3 protein: CASSPITIGPLNYGYTF

J gene: TRBJ1-5
clone size: many
D gene: .
V gene: TRBV3-1
CDR3 DNA: TGTGCCAGCAGCCAAGATCTCGGGGGACTCGGCAATCAGCCCCAGCATTTT
CDR3 protein: CASSQDLGGLGNQPQHF

J gene: TRBJ1-2
clone size: few
D gene: .
V gene: TRBV20-1
CDR3 DNA: TGCAGTGGCCCAAACCTCAGGGGTGACTATGGCTACACCTTC
CDR3 protein: CSGPNLRGDYGYTF

J gene: TRBJ2-5
clone size: .
D gene: .
V gene: TRBV14
CDR3 DNA: TGTGCCAGCAGCCAAGAGGACAGCGTTCCCCGGGGACAAGAGACCCAGTACTTC
CDR3 protein: CASSQEDSVPRGQETQYF

J gene: TRBJ1-4
clone size: .
D gene: .
V gene: TRBV2
CDR3 DNA: TGTGCCAGCCTCGACGGAGGGAGGGATGAAAAACTGTTTTTT
CDR3 protein: CASLDGGRDEKLFF